This T cell receptor (beta chain) was sequenced for a study of shared clonotypes between healthy human individuals. Regarding the study as a whole: Larger estimated richness was generally seen in naive subsets than in memory subsets. The study drew on few donors, limiting represented genetic and exposure-history diversity. Clonotypes which were not shared had lower generation probabilities than clonotypes that all four donors shared.

Germline assignment: CDR1 KGHSH and CDR2 LQKENI. V was pared by 2 bases and J by 6 bases, with 10 bases between. The CDR3 spans 13 residues. Assay runs were performed at deep level. The repertoire was sequenced with immunoSEQ multiplex PCR; TCRdb's copy has only in-frame clones and lacks some. In the table there are millions of clones, around 95% of which are singletons. For this clone: The antigen is unknown.

What was sequenced was naive CD4+ T cells sorted from blood. Subset reported: CD45RA+ positively selected. This chain connects TRBV18 to TRBJ1-2, with TRBD1 as a possible D gene (6 bases). The sequence derives from a man aged 18-30 years in good health. CDR3 protein: CASSPAGVDGYTF. Here the CDR3 DNA reads TGTGCCAGCTCACCAGCAGGGGTAGATGGCTACACCTTC.